This T cell receptor (beta chain) emerged from a study of T cell changes during pregnancy in multiple sclerosis. Generated by immunoSEQ multiplex PCR, the TCRdb table keeps only in-frame clones and is missing some. The sample has about 38,000 clones, 80% to 95% seen once. The germline V gene encodes CDR1 MNHEY and CDR2 SVGAGI. This CDR3 comprises 13 residues. Trimming stripped 7 bases from V and 3 bases from J, with 13 bases between. The sample consisted of CD4+ T cells from peripheral blood mononuclear cells, taken after pregnancy. The chain combines TRBV6-5 with TRBJ2-7, with D tentatively TRBD2 (6 bases). This receptor was obtained from a female donor in good health, enrolled as a control in a pregnancy study. The CDR3 region is CASTHPGLYEQYF. DNA of the CDR3: TGTGCCAGCACCCACCCGGGACTCTACGAGCAGTACTTC.